This section outlines one T cell receptor (beta chain) sequence together with its context. The antigen remains undetermined. Stated treatment: some 19 received Ad26.COV2.S at low or high dose, single or two shots; roughly five received placebo; per-sample allocation not given. Sample collection was performed on day 63 after the first vaccine or placebo injection. It was Wuhan-strain SARS-CoV-2 spike that the Ad26 vaccine vector expressed. This sample was included in a study of Ad26.COV2.S vaccination and SARS-CoV-2 variants. Overall study context: This donor came from the COV1001 trial of Ad26.COV2.S. By the intramuscular route, Ad26.COV2.S was given once, or twice 56 days apart.

Germline-derived CDR1 and CDR2 are KGHDR and SFDVKD. The length of the CDR3 is 14 residues. The germline V and J ends were trimmed by 3 bases and 5 bases, with 12 bases remaining between them. Study observations and caveats: Following vaccination, spike-specific CD8+ and CD4+ T cell responses reportedly exhibited substantial breadth.

Clones were sequenced by immunoSEQ multiplex PCR, and TCRdb holds only the in-frame ones, with some missing. The table has more than 350,000 clones, about nine tenths seen once. Material: peripheral blood, obtained in a trial of Ad26.COV2.S vaccine versus placebo. This TCR was sampled from a person aged 18 to 65 who received the Ad26.COV2.S COVID-19 vaccine or a placebo. The V gene is TRBV24-1, the J gene TRBJ2-5, with D perhaps TRBD2 (6 bases). The CDR3 bases are TGTGCCACCAGTGATGCCGGGAGTTCTGAGACCCAGTACTTC. Translated, it gives CATSDAGSSETQYF.